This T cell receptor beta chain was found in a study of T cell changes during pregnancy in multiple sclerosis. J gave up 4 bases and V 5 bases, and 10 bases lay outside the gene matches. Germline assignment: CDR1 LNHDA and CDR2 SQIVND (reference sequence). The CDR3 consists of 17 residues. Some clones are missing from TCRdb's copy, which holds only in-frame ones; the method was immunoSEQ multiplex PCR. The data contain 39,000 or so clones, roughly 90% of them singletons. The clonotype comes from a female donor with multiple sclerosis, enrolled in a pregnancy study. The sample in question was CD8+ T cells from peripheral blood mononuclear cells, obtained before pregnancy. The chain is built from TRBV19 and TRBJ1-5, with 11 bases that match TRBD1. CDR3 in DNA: TGTGCCAGTAGTCCTCGCCCCGGGACAGGGGGGAATCAGCCCCAGCATTTT. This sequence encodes CASSPRPGTGGNQPQHF.